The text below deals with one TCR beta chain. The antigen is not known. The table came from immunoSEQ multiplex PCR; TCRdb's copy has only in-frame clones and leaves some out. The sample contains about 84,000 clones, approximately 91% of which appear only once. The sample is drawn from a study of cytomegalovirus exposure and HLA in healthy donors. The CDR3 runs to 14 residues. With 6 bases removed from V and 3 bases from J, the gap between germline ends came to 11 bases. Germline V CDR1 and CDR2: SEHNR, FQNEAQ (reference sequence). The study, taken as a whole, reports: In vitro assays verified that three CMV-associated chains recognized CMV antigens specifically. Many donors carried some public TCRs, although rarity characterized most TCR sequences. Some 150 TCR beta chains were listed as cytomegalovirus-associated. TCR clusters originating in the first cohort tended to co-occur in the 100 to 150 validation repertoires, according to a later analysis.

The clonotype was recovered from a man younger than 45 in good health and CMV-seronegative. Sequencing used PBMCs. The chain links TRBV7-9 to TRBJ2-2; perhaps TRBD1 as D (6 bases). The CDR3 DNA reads TGTGCCAGCAGTTCTGGACAGTACACCGGGGAGCTGTTTTTT. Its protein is CASSSGQYTGELFF.